Below, 19 T cell receptor beta chains from the same sample are listed, as sequenced in a study of T cells in Graves' hyperthyroidism and ophthalmopathy. Regions amplified from RNA transcripts were the TCR beta CDR3 regions. HTBI primers drove first-round RT-PCR of the TCR CDR3. TCRdb re-analysed the multiplex PCR reads in MiXCR, keeping a single row per CDR3 protein. This table holds about 840,000 distinct CDR3 sequences, roughly 40% found once. Sequencing was carried out using blood. These receptors all come from a man aged 18 to 30 with Graves' hyperthyroidism.

The chain links TRBV7-2 to TRBJ2-2; 15 bases agree with TRBD2. Germline lookup yields CDR1 SGHTA and CDR2 FQGNSA. This CDR3 is built from 17 residues. The junction had 6 bases not matched to a gene; V was cut back by 5 bases and J by 5 bases. CDR3 coding DNA: TGTGCCAGCAGCCCCGGGACTAGCGGGAGGAGGACCGGGGAGCTGTTTTTT. This codes for CASSPGTSGRRTGELFF.

Concerning this clonotype: Its ends do not fully match the called genes, so a read error is possible. This rearrangement joins TRBV6-6 to TRBJ1-6, with 9 bases identical to TRBD1. Germline V gives CDR1 MNHNY, CDR2 SVGAGI (reference sequence). This CDR3 is built from 17 residues. As DNA, the CDR3 is TGTGCCATCAGTGATCAGGGGGGACAGGGAGGGAATTCACCCCTCCACTTT. It is translated as CAISDQGGQGGNSPLHF.

This clonotype was seen many times. V and J are TRBV9 and TRBJ2-5; D not certain. Germline CDR1 and CDR2: SGDLS and YYNGEE. The V end lost 4 bases, the J end lost 0 bases, and 7 bases lay between the germline ends. This CDR3 contains 13 residues. Here the CDR3 reads CASSTPYQETQYF. The CDR3 DNA reads as TGTGCCAGCAGCACCCCGTACCAAGAGACCCAGTACTTC.

This clonotype was detected only a few times. V gene TRBV2 combines with J gene TRBJ2-7; possible D gene TRBD2, 6 bases. Germline CDR1 is SNHLY and CDR2 is FYNNEI. Between the trimmed V and J ends, which lost 8 bases and 3 bases, there was a span of 20 bases. CDR3 length: 15 amino acids. The CDR3 DNA sequence: TGTGCCAGCGCCGACCGTACGGGACTCCTCTACGAGCAGTACTTC. Protein: CASADRTGLLYEQYF.

In its sample, this clonotype was seen many times. This chain joins TRBV7-9 and TRBJ1-1; D is unresolved. The CDR3 totals 14 residues. V gave up 1 base and J gave up 1 base, with 7 bases separating them. The germline CDR1 and CDR2 sequences are SEHNR and FQNEAQ (reference sequence). CDR3 in amino acids: CASSLGRQNTEAFF. The DNA for the CDR3 is TGTGCCAGCAGCTTAGGGCGGCAGAACACTGAAGCTTTCTTT.

A note on this clonotype: A read error is possible here, since a much larger clone lies one base away. The final CDR3 position lacks the conserved phenylalanine or tryptophan, pointing to a likely read error. The chain uses TRBV20-1 and TRBJ1-2, with D possibly being TRBD1 (5 bases). Germline loops: CDR1 DFQATT, CDR2 SNEGSKA (reference sequence). Trimming cost V 1 base and J 4 bases, with 13 bases left between them. The CDR3 loop spans 14 amino acids. The CDR3 region is CSARVGAASYGYTL. The CDR3 bases are TGCAGTGCTAGAGTTGGGGCAGCGTCCTATGGCTACACCCTC.

V is TRBV29-1 and J is TRBJ2-1; D may be TRBD1 (5 bases). V lost 4 bases, J lost 6 bases, and 16 bases lay in between. The CDR3 runs 14 residues. The germline V gene encodes CDR1 SQVTM and CDR2 ANQGSEA. The CDR3 nucleotides read TGCAGCGTTGTCAGGGTCGGTGCTGGCAATGAGCAGTTCTTC. It specifies CSVVRVGAGNEQFF.

The V call is TRBV13, the J call TRBJ2-7, with D perhaps being TRBD1 or TRBD2 (5 bases each). The CDR3 runs 14 residues. CDR1 PRHDT and CDR2 FYEKMQ come from the germline V gene (reference sequence). V dropped 5 bases and J dropped 0 bases, with 11 bases sitting between them. This chain's CDR3 is CASSGDLGSYEQYF. The CDR3 DNA is TGTGCCAGCAGCGGGGACCTCGGCTCCTACGAGCAGTACTTC.

The genes are TRBV6-1 and TRBJ1-3; D not resolved. The germline CDR1 and CDR2 sequences are MNHNS and SASEGT. This CDR3 is 13 amino acids long. Trimming stripped 8 bases from V and 3 bases from J, with 11 bases between. The DNA for the CDR3 is TGTGCCAGCCTCATTGCCGGTGGAAACACCATATATTTT. Amino acid sequence: CASLIAGGNTIYF.

The chain recombines TRBV24-1 with TRBJ2-3; TRBD1 agrees at 7 bases. J was trimmed by 2 bases and V by 4 bases; bases with no gene match: 8. CDR3 length equals 16 residues. Germline-derived CDR1 and CDR2 are KGHDR and SFDVKD. The CDR3 protein is CATSDSRTGHTDTQYF. The CDR3 region has the DNA TGTGCCACCAGTGACTCTCGGACAGGTCACACAGATACGCAGTATTTT.

This rearrangement joins TRBV19 to TRBJ1-2; 7 bases are shared with TRBD1. Germline lookup yields CDR1 LNHDA and CDR2 SQIVND (reference sequence). V was pared by 9 bases and J by 4 bases, with 14 bases of the junction left unmatched. The CDR3 has 15 amino acids. The CDR3 reads CASSLTGDLVYGYTF. CDR3 nucleotides: TGTGCCAGCAGCTTAACAGGGGATCTCGTCTATGGCTACACCTTC.

This chain connects TRBV25-1 to TRBJ2-2; either TRBD1 or TRBD2 may supply D (6 bases each). Looked up from germline, CDR1 is MGHDK and CDR2 is SYGVNS. CDR3 length: 17 residues. Trimming took 4 bases from V and 3 from J, leaving 18 bases between them. Written as DNA, the CDR3 is TGTGCCAGCAGTGCGGGGGCCACCGCGACGGACACCGGGGAGCTGTTTTTT. This codes for CASSAGATATDTGELFF.

The rearrangement joins TRBV6-6 to TRBJ2-7; 8 bases agree with TRBD1. V gave up 5 bases and J gave up 4 bases; unmatched junction bases: 16. This CDR3 comprises 17 residues. Germline assignment: CDR1 MNHNY and CDR2 SVGAGI (reference sequence). The CDR3 DNA sequence: TGTGCCAGCAGTCACCCGGACAGGGCCGACACGGGTTACGAGCAGTACTTC. Its translation is CASSHPDRADTGYEQYF.

The chain couples TRBV5-1 to TRBJ1-5; TRBD1 agrees at 7 bases. The CDR3 extends over 18 amino acids. V shed 2 bases, J shed 2 bases, and the junction held 13 bases outside the gene matches. CDR1 and CDR2 from the germline V gene are SGHRS and YFSETQ. The CDR3 coding sequence is TGCGCCAGCAGCTTAAACAGGGAAGGGGGCTGGGGCAATCAGCCCCAGCATTTT. Its translation is CASSLNREGGWGNQPQHF. Together with reference TRBV5-1 and TRBJ1-5, the CDR3 gives the full variable domain: KAGVTQTPRYLIKTRGQQVTLSCSPISGHRSVSWYQQTPGQGLQFLFEYFSETQRNKGNFPGRFSGRQFSNSRSEMNVSTLELGDSALYLCASSLNREGGWGNQPQHFGDGTRLSIL.

This chain links TRBV24-1 with TRBJ1-5; TRBD1 matches at 8 bases. The length of the CDR3 is 12 residues. V gave up 12 bases and J gave up 0 bases; unmatched junction bases: 0. Germline V gene lookup returns CDR1 KGHDR and CDR2 SFDVKD. The CDR3 sequence is CAGQGSNQPQHF. In DNA form, the CDR3 reads TGTGCCGGACAGGGTAGCAATCAGCCCCAGCATTTT.

Worth noting for this clonotype: It may be a read error: a sequence one base away is much more abundant. The chain has TRBV19 and TRBJ1-2; 9 nucleotides agree with TRBD1. The CDR3 is made up of 13 amino acids. The J segment lost 4 bases and the V segment lost 6 bases, leaving 3 bases of the junction unmatched. Per germline, CDR1 LNHDA and CDR2 SQIVND (reference sequence). The CDR3 spells CASREDRGYGYTF. The CDR3 bases are TGTGCCAGTAGGGAGGACAGGGGCTATGGCTACACCTTC. Full variable domain (outside the CDR3, taken from reference TRBV19 and TRBJ1-2): DGGITQSPKYLFRKEGQNVTLSCEQNLNHDAMYWYRQDPGQGLRLIYYSQIVNDFQKGDIAEGYSVSREKKESFPLTVTSAQKNPTAFYLCASREDRGYGYTFGSGTRLTVV.

This clonotype was seen only once. The rearrangement uses TRBV25-1 and TRBJ2-5, with 7 bases aligning to TRBD1. The V segment lost 7 bases and the J segment 6 bases; nucleotides outside the gene matches: 11. This CDR3 contains 14 residues. Germline CDR1 MGHDK, CDR2 SYGVNS. The CDR3 region has the DNA TGTGCCAGCACCCCTTGGGGCAGGGGGAAGACCCAGTACTTC. Its translation: CASTPWGRGKTQYF.

On this clonotype: One end of the junction varies from germline; a read error may be responsible. The chain couples TRBV10-1 to TRBJ2-7; TRBD1 aligns across 7 bases. The CDR3 contains 16 residues. Germline V gene lookup returns CDR1 WNHNN and CDR2 SYGVQD (reference sequence). The CDR3 bases are TGTGCCAGCAGTTATTACGCCACAACAGGGGTTGTCGAGCAGTACTTC. Translated, it gives CASSYYATTGVVEQYF.

This clonotype has ten or more counts. V gene TRBV7-9 combines with J gene TRBJ2-7, with TRBD1 matching over 7 bases. CDR1 SEHNR and CDR2 FQNEAQ come from the germline V gene (reference sequence). The CDR3 consists of 12 residues. The ends lost 10 bases at V and 2 bases at J; junction bases unmatched: 5. The CDR3 coding sequence is TGTGCCACGGGACAGACCCCCTACGAGCAGTACTTC. Its translation: CATGQTPYEQYF.